These 5 T cell receptor beta chains share one sample of origin, sequenced in a study of blood T cell repertoires in COVID-19. Generated by immunoSEQ multiplex PCR, the TCRdb table keeps only in-frame clones and is missing some. The sample holds around 150,000 clones; roughly nine tenths are singletons and the top ten take about 4.2%. Material for sequencing was peripheral blood. Source of these receptors: a woman in her sixties with active or convalescent COVID-19.

This chain uses TRBV10-3 with TRBJ2-7; possibly TRBD2 for D (5 bases). Germline-derived CDR1 and CDR2 are ENHRY and SYGVKD. The length of the CDR3 is 13 residues. V shed 3 bases and J shed 2 bases, with 8 bases lying between them. The chain's CDR3 is CAISDRDTYEQYF. As DNA, the CDR3 is TGTGCCATCAGTGATCGGGATACCTACGAGCAGTACTTC.

There are a few counts of this clone. The chain combines TRBV11-2 with TRBJ2-1; TRBD2 matches 7 bases. Germline-derived CDR1 and CDR2 are SGHAT and FQNNGV. CDR3 length equals 17 residues. The V gene end was trimmed by 0 bases and the J gene end by 7 bases; junction bases not matched to a gene: 12. The CDR3 nucleotides read TGTGCCAGCAGCTTAGATCTTTGGGGGGGGTCTAGGAATGAGCAGTTCTTC. Amino acid sequence: CASSLDLWGGSRNEQFF.

The J gene is TRBJ1-5, the V gene TRBV2; 9 nucleotides line up with TRBD1. The V gene end was trimmed by 7 bases and the J gene end by 0 bases; junction bases not matched to a gene: 4. The germline CDR1 and CDR2 sequences are SNHLY and FYNNEI. The CDR3 length is 15 residues. This CDR3 reads CASTGQGYSNQPQHF. As DNA, the CDR3 is TGTGCCAGCACCGGACAGGGGTATAGCAATCAGCCCCAGCATTTT.

The V call is TRBV19, the J call TRBJ2-6; the D gene is possibly TRBD1 (5 bases). The CDR3 is 15 residues long. Germline assignment: CDR1 LNHDA and CDR2 SQIVND (reference sequence). The germline V and J ends were trimmed by 9 bases and 2 bases, with 14 bases remaining between them. This CDR3 reads CASETQATGANVLTF. The CDR3 coding sequence is TGTGCCAGCGAAACACAGGCGACTGGGGCCAACGTCCTGACTTTC.

The chain is built from TRBV5-1 and TRBJ2-7; possible D gene TRBD1, 5 bases. Trimming removed 0 bases from V and 0 bases from J, with 7 bases in between. This CDR3 spans 14 amino acids. Germline CDR1 reads SGHRS; CDR2 reads YFSETQ. CDR3 region: CASSLGRGSYEQYF. DNA of the CDR3: TGCGCCAGCAGCTTGGGTAGGGGCTCCTACGAGCAGTACTTC.